The 14 T cell receptor beta chains given below trace back to one sample, sequenced in a study of cytomegalovirus exposure and HLA in healthy donors. In the PCR, 60 Vbeta and 13 Jbeta primers were used. Produced via immunoSEQ multiplex PCR; TCRdb's table is partial and in-frame only. The sample has roughly 180,000 clones; 78% are singletons. The source material was PBMCs. Receptors originate from a female donor in good health and CMV-seronegative.

The chain has TRBV19 and TRBJ2-1; 11 positions match TRBD2. The CDR3 is 14 residues long. V lost 7 bases, J lost 9 bases, and 8 bases stayed unmatched. The germline V gene encodes CDR1 LNHDA and CDR2 SQIVND (reference sequence). The CDR3 DNA sequence: TGTGCCAGTACCCATAGCGGGGGGGCCTCTGAGCAGTTCTTC. Amino acids: CASTHSGGASEQFF. Variable domain in full (rest from reference TRBV19 and TRBJ2-1): DGGITQSPKYLFRKEGQNVTLSCEQNLNHDAMYWYRQDPGQGLRLIYYSQIVNDFQKGDIAEGYSVSREKKESFPLTVTSAQKNPTAFYLCASTHSGGASEQFFGPGTRLTVL.

This sequence joins TRBV5-1 and TRBJ2-3, with D possibly being TRBD1 (6 bases). Germline-derived CDR1 and CDR2 are SGHRS and YFSETQ. With 1 base removed from V and 2 bases from J, the gap between germline ends came to 8 bases. The CDR3 consists of 14 residues. As DNA, the CDR3 is TGCGCCAGCAGCTTGCAGGGGACCACAGATACGCAGTATTTT. It is translated as CASSLQGTTDTQYF.

Only one count was recorded for this clone. The chain employs TRBV18 and TRBJ2-2; 8 bases fit TRBD1. CDR3 length: 16 amino acids. Trimming took 6 bases from V and 6 from J; bases not matched to a gene: 12. Germline loops: CDR1 KGHSH, CDR2 LQKENI. CDR3 sequence: CASSLDRVVAPGELFF. In DNA form, the CDR3 reads TGTGCCAGCTCCTTGGACAGGGTAGTAGCTCCCGGGGAGCTGTTTTTT.

This clone was counted between two and nine times. This rearrangement joins TRBV5-1 to TRBJ1-1, with 8 bases identical to TRBD1. Germline-derived CDR1 and CDR2 are SGHRS and YFSETQ. The V gene end was trimmed by 0 bases and the J gene end by 8 bases; junction bases not matched to a gene: 6. The CDR3 length is 14 residues. CDR3 coding DNA: TGCGCCAGCAGCTTGGCTCCGGGACAGGCCGAAGCTTTCTTT. It codes for CASSLAPGQAEAFF. Supplemented by reference TRBV5-1 and TRBJ1-1, the full variable domain reads KAGVTQTPRYLIKTRGQQVTLSCSPISGHRSVSWYQQTPGQGLQFLFEYFSETQRNKGNFPGRFSGRQFSNSRSEMNVSTLELGDSALYLCASSLAPGQAEAFFGQGTRLTVV.

J is TRBJ2-5 and V is TRBV4-1; 12 bases are a match to TRBD2. V trimming: 4 bases; J trimming: 1 base; junction bases outside the gene matches: 7. Germline V CDR1 and CDR2: MGHRA, YSYEKL. This CDR3 contains 17 residues. For the CDR3, the DNA is TGCGCCAGCAGCCCCCCCGGACTAGCGGGATCCCAAGAGACCCAGTACTTC. As protein: CASSPPGLAGSQETQYF.

This clone appeared a few times. The V gene is TRBV5-1, the J gene TRBJ2-7; 8 bases are a match to TRBD2. Germline CDR1 is SGHRS and CDR2 is YFSETQ. J was trimmed by 5 bases and V by 0 bases; bases with no gene match: 4. This CDR3 is 14 amino acids long. The CDR3 reads CASSLDPAGDEQYF. The CDR3 nucleotides are TGCGCCAGCAGCTTGGATCCAGCGGGGGACGAGCAGTACTTC.

This chain connects TRBV6-5 to TRBJ2-7, with a weak D call TRBD1 (6 bases). This CDR3 is built from 14 residues. Deletions cut 5 bases from V and 4 bases from J, with 15 bases between. The V gene's germline CDR1 is MNHEY and CDR2 SVGAGI. In DNA form, the CDR3 reads TGTGCCAGCAGTCCGTATGGCAGGGGATACGAGCAGTACTTC. It is translated as CASSPYGRGYEQYF.

This clone was seen only a few times. The J gene is TRBJ1-2, the V gene TRBV11-2; the D gene is possibly TRBD1 (6 bases). Germline assignment: CDR1 SGHAT and CDR2 FQNNGV. Between the trimmed V and J ends, which lost 3 bases and 4 bases, there was a span of 12 bases. The CDR3 loop spans 14 amino acids. The CDR3 nucleotides are TGTGCCAGCAGCTTGGGACATCGGGGCTATGGCTACACCTTC. Its protein product is CASSLGHRGYGYTF.

This clone was counted between two and nine times. The genes are TRBV7-8 and TRBJ2-5; D remains ambiguous. Between the trimmed V and J ends, which lost 7 bases and 3 bases, there was a span of 15 bases. Per germline, CDR1 SGHVS and CDR2 FQNEAQ. The CDR3 sequence is 14 residues long. The CDR3 DNA is TGTGCCAGCAACCCAGAGGAGACCGAAGAGACCCAGTACTTC. Amino acid sequence: CASNPEETEETQYF.

This clone was recorded a few times. V and J are TRBV18 and TRBJ2-5, with D possibly TRBD2 on 6 matching bases. CDR3 length: 15 amino acids. Deletions cut 4 bases from V and 5 bases from J, with 17 bases between. Germline V gives CDR1 KGHSH, CDR2 LQKENI. CDR3 nucleotides: TGTGCCAGCTCACTAAATACAGTGGCGGGGGAGACCCAGTACTTC. This sequence encodes CASSLNTVAGETQYF.

The chain couples TRBV27 to TRBJ2-7; TRBD1 might be the D (5 bases). This CDR3 has 11 residues. Germline CDR1 is MNHEY and CDR2 is SMNVEV (reference sequence). Trimming removed 4 bases at V and 7 bases at J, with 8 bases between. The CDR3 DNA reads as TGTGCCAGCAGTTCAGGGTATGAGCAGTACTTC. Protein product: CASSSGYEQYF.

The count of this clone is one. J is TRBJ2-1 and V is TRBV10-3, with 7 positions matching TRBD2. The junction had 8 bases not matched to a gene; V was cut back by 3 bases and J by 3 bases. Germline assignment: CDR1 ENHRY and CDR2 SYGVKD. The CDR3 covers 16 residues. The CDR3 DNA reads as TGTGCCATCAGTGACCTGGGGAGGGGAGACTACAATGAGCAGTTCTTC. Protein product: CAISDLGRGDYNEQFF.

This clone occurred a few times. V and J are TRBV5-5 and TRBJ2-6, with D perhaps TRBD1 (6 bases). This CDR3 is built from 15 residues. Trimming took 5 bases from V and 4 from J, leaving 13 bases between them. The germline gives CDR1 SGHKS, CDR2 YYEKEE (reference sequence). CDR3 nucleotide sequence: TGTGCCAGCAGTTCTTCAGGGGCCGGGGCCAACGTCCTGACTTTC. Its protein product is CASSSSGAGANVLTF.

This clone came up many times. The CDR3 here is CASSQRDSTRAFF. As DNA, the CDR3 is TGCGCCAGCAGCCAACGGGACTCTACTCGCGCTTTCTTT. The genes are TRBV4-3 and TRBJ1-1; weak D call: TRBD1 (5 bases). Germline CDR1 is LGHNA and CDR2 is YSLEER. The length of the CDR3 is 13 residues. With 2 bases removed from V and 11 bases from J, the gap between germline ends came to 15 bases.